The 14 T cell receptor beta chains below all came from one sample that was sequenced in a study of T cell responses to AZD1222 COVID-19 vaccine. Generated by immunoSEQ multiplex PCR, the TCRdb table keeps only in-frame clones and is missing some. The data contain about 130,000 clones, about four fifths of them singletons. The specimen was peripheral blood, collected on day 0 of AZD1222 vaccination. These receptors were obtained from an adult in good health.

V and J are TRBV6-6 and TRBJ1-1; D unresolved. The CDR3 sequence is 15 residues long. The V end was cut by 3 bases, the J end by 0 bases, with 11 bases between. CDR1 is MNHNY, CDR2 SVGAGI, per germline (reference sequence). This CDR3 reads CASSYDKPVNTEAFF. DNA for the CDR3: TGTGCCAGCAGTTATGACAAGCCAGTGAACACTGAAGCTTTCTTT.

This chain connects TRBV3-1 (or the pseudogene TRBV3-2) to TRBJ2-1; 7 bases line up with TRBD1. Germline V gives CDR1 LGHDT, CDR2 YNNKEL (reference sequence). The CDR3 consists of 16 residues. V lost 3 bases, J lost 4 bases, and 9 bases stayed unmatched. The CDR3 bases are TGTGCCAGCAGCCATAGACAGGGCAAGGGTTACAATGAGCAGTTCTTC. Its protein product is CASSHRQGKGYNEQFF.

As for this clone: One junction end does not reproduce the germline sequence, and a read error may be involved. The V and J genes are TRBV18 and TRBJ1-5, with D unclear. CDR1 and CDR2 (germline): KGHSH, LQKENI. CDR3 length: 14 residues. The CDR3, as DNA: TGTGCCAGCTCACGGGGAGGTAACAATCAGGCCCAGCATTTT. Translation gives CASSRGGNNQAQHF. The full variable domain, in which reference TRBV18 and TRBJ1-5 provide the parts outside the CDR3, is NAGVMQNPRHLVRRRGQEARLRCSPMKGHSHVYWYRQLPEEGLKFMVYLQKENIIDESGMPKERFSAEFPKEGPSILRIQQVVRGDSAAYFCASSRGGNNQAQHFGDGTRLSIL.

This clone was counted once. This chain connects TRBV5-1 to TRBJ1-5, with a tentative D call TRBD1 (5 bases). The V gene lost 0 bases and the J gene lost 1 base, with 11 bases spanning the gap. This CDR3 comprises 16 residues. CDR1 and CDR2 (germline): SGHRS, YFSETQ. The CDR3 reads CASSLEGESSNQPQHF. For the CDR3, the DNA is TGCGCCAGCAGCTTGGAAGGGGAGTCCAGCAATCAGCCCCAGCATTTT.

This rearrangement joins TRBV27 to TRBJ1-2; 9 bases align to TRBD1. The CDR3 loop spans 12 amino acids. Trimming at V came to 7 bases and at J to 5 bases, leaving 2 bases not matched to a gene. Germline V CDR1 and CDR2: MNHEY, SMNVEV (reference sequence). The CDR3: CASTGQGYGYTF. The CDR3 bases are TGTGCCAGCACCGGACAGGGGTATGGCTACACCTTC.

J is TRBJ1-1 and V is TRBV5-4; D not resolved. Germline values: CDR1 SGHNT, CDR2 YYREEE (reference sequence). Trimming removed 4 bases at V and 3 bases at J, with 10 bases between. The CDR3 runs to 13 residues. The CDR3 reads CASSAAWDTEAFF. DNA for the CDR3: TGTGCCAGCAGCGCCGCCTGGGACACTGAAGCTTTCTTT.

The V gene is TRBV5-6, the J gene TRBJ1-5; a weak D match, TRBD1 (6 bases). The CDR3 is 14 residues long. Germline V CDR1 and CDR2: SGHDT, YYEEEE. V dropped 2 bases and J dropped 1 base, with 7 bases sitting between them. CDR3 loop: CASSLQGSNQPQHF. Written as DNA, the CDR3 is TGTGCCAGCAGCTTACAGGGAAGCAATCAGCCCCAGCATTTT.

The chain links TRBV19 to TRBJ1-1; no definite D call. Trimming took off 7 bases at V and 0 bases at J, with 9 bases between the two ends. The CDR3 sequence is 13 residues long. Germline V lookup: CDR1 LNHDA, CDR2 SQIVND (reference sequence). The CDR3 DNA follows: TGTGCCAGTAACCAGCTAATGAACACTGAAGCTTTCTTT. It yields the protein CASNQLMNTEAFF.

The chain combines TRBV7-6 with TRBJ1-5; possibly TRBD1 for D (5 bases). With 0 bases removed from V and 1 base from J, the gap between germline ends came to 10 bases. Germline assignment: CDR1 SGHVS and CDR2 FNYEAQ. CDR3 size: 16 residues. The CDR3 DNA follows: TGTGCCAGCAGCTTAGCGGTGGGGGAAAGCAATCAGCCCCAGCATTTT. Its protein is CASSLAVGESNQPQHF.

This clone has only a few counts. The DNA of the CDR3 is TGTGCCAGCAGCGTCAACAGGGATGGCTACACCTTC. Translation gives CASSVNRDGYTF. This chain uses TRBV5-8 with TRBJ1-2; weak D call: TRBD1 (6 bases). The CDR3 covers 12 residues. The V end lost 4 bases, the J end lost 6 bases, and 10 bases lay between the germline ends. The germline CDR1 and CDR2 sequences are SGHTS and YDEGEE.

As regards this clone: The junction and the germline gene differ at one end; a read error may be behind it. The V gene is TRBV28, the J gene TRBJ1-6, with 7 bases fitting TRBD1. Germline V gene lookup returns CDR1 MDHEN and CDR2 SYDVKM. This CDR3 region has 13 residues. For the CDR3, the DNA is TGTGCCAGCCTGGGACAGCTTGGTTCATCCCTCCACTTT. Its translation: CASLGQLGSSLHF.

The V and J genes are TRBV4-1 and TRBJ1-1; possibly TRBD1 for D (6 bases). Per the germline V gene, CDR1 is MGHRA and CDR2 is YSYEKL. This CDR3 is built from 14 residues. V was shortened by 7 bases and J by 3 bases, with 15 bases between the two germline ends. The CDR3 DNA follows: TGCGCCAGCACTCCGAGGGGGTTTGACACTGAAGCTTTCTTT. Amino acids: CASTPRGFDTEAFF.

This chain links TRBV2 with TRBJ1-4, with TRBD1 matching over 8 bases. The CDR3 runs to 16 residues. The germline CDR1 and CDR2 sequences are SNHLY and FYNNEI. V lost 4 bases and J lost 4; bases outside the gene matches: 8. DNA of the CDR3: TGTGCCAGCAGTGTACGGACAGGGACGTATAATGAAAAACTGTTTTTT. Amino acids: CASSVRTGTYNEKLFF.

The gene calls are TRBV5-1 and TRBJ2-3; 14 bases are shared with TRBD2. V trimming: 3 bases; J trimming: 4 bases; junction bases outside the gene matches: 7. CDR3 length: 17 residues. In germline, CDR1 is SGHRS, CDR2 YFSETQ. The CDR3 nucleotides are TGCGCCAGCAGCTCCAAGACTAGCGGGGGGGCCGCAGATACGCAGTATTTT. This codes for CASSSKTSGGAADTQYF.